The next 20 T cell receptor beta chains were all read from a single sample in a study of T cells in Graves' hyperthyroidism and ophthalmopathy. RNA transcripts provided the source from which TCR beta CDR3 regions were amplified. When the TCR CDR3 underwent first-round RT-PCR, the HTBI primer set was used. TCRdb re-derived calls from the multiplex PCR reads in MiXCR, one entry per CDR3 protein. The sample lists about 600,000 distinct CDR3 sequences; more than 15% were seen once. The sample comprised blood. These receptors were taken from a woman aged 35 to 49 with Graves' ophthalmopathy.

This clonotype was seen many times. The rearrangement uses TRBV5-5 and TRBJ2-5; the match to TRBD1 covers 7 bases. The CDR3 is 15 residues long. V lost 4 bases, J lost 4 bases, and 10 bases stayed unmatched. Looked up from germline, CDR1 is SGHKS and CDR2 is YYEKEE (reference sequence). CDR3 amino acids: CASSLTGFVGETQYF. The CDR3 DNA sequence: TGTGCCAGCAGCCTGACAGGGTTTGTAGGAGAGACCCAGTACTTC.

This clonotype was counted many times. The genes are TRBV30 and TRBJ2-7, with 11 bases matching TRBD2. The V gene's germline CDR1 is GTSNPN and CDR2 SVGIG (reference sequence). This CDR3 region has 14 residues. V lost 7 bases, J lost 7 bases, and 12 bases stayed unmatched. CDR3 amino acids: CAYRSGRATREQYF. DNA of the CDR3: TGTGCCTACCGTAGCGGGAGGGCCACTAGAGAGCAGTACTTC.

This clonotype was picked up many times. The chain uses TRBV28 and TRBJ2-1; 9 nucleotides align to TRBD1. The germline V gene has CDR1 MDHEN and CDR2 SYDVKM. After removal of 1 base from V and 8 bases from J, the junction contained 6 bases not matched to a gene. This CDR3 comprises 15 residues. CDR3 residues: CASSLSGTGSHEQFF. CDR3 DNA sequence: TGTGCCAGCAGTTTATCAGGGACAGGGAGTCATGAGCAGTTCTTC.

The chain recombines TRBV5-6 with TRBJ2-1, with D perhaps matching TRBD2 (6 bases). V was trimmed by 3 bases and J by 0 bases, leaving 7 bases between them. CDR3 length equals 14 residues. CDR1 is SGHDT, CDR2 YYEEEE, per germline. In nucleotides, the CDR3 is TGTGCCAGCAGCTGGACTAACTCCTACAATGAGCAGTTCTTC. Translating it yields CASSWTNSYNEQFF.

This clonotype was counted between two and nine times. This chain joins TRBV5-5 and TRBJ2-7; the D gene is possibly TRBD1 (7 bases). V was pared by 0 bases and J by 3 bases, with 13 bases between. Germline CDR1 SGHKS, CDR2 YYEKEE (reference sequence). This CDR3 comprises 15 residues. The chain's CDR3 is CASSLAGGQNYEQYF. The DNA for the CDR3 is TGTGCCAGCAGCTTGGCCGGGGGACAGAACTACGAGCAGTACTTC.

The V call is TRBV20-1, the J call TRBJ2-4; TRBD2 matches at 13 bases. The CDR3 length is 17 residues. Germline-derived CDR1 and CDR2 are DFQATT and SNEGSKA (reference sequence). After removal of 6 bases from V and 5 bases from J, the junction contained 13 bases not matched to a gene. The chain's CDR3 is CSATGLAGAPEENIQYF. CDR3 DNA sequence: TGCAGTGCAACCGGACTAGCGGGGGCCCCTGAGGAAAACATTCAGTACTTC.

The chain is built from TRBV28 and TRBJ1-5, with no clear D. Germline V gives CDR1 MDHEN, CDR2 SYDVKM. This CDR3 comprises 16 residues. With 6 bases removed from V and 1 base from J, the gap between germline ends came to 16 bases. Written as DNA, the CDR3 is TGTGCCAGCAGCCGCAGATCGACCCTCAGCAATCAGCCCCAGCATTTT. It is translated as CASSRRSTLSNQPQHF.

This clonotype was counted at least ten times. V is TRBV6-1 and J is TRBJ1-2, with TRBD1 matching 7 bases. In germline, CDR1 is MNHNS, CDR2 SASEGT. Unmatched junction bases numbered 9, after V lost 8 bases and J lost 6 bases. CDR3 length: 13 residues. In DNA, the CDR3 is TGTGCCAGCCTGGGACAGCTCATTCATGGCTACACCTTC. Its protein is CASLGQLIHGYTF.

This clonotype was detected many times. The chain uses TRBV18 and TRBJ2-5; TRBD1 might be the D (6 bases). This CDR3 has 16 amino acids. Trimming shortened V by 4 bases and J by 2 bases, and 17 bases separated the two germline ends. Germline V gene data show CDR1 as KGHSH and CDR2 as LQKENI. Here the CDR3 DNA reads TGTGCCAGCTCACTGGCCGCCAGGACAGATCAAGAGACCCAGTACTTC. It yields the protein CASSLAARTDQETQYF.

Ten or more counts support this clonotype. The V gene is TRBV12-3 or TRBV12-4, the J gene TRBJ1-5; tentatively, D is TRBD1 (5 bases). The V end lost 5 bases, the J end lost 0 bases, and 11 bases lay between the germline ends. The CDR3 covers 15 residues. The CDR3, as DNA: TGTGCCAGCAGTACCCACCAGGGTAGCAATCAGCCCCAGCATTTT. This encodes CASSTHQGSNQPQHF.

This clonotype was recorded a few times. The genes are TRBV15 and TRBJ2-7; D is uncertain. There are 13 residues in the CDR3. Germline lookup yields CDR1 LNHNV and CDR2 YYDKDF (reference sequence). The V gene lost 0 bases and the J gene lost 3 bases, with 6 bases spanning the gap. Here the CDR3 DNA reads TGTGCCACCAGCAGAGAGCAAGACTACGAGCAGTACTTC. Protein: CATSREQDYEQYF. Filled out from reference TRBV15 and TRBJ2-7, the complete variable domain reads DAMVIQNPRYQVTQFGKPVTLSCSQTLNHNVMYWYQQKSSQAPKLLFHYYDKDFNNEADTPDNFQSRRPNTSFCFLDIRSPGLGDTAMYLCATSREQDYEQYFGPGTRLTVT.

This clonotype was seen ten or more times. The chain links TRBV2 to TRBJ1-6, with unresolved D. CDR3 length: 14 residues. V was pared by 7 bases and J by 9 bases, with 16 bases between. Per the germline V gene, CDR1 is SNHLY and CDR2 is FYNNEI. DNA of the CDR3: TGTGCCAGCATGCCAGGTGTAAGGGTTTCACCCCTCCACTTT. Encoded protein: CASMPGVRVSPLHF. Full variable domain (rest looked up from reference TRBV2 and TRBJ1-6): EPEVTQTPSHQVTQMGQEVILRCVPISNHLYFYWYRQILGQKVEFLVSFYNNEISEKSEIFDDQFSVERPDGSNFTLKIRSTKLEDSAMYFCASMPGVRVSPLHFGNGTRLTVT.

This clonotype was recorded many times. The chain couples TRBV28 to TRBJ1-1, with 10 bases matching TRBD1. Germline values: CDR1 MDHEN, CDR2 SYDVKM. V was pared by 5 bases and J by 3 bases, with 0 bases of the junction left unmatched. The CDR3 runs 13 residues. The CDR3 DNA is TGTGCCAGCAGTGGGACAGGGGACACTGAAGCTTTCTTT. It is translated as CASSGTGDTEAFF.

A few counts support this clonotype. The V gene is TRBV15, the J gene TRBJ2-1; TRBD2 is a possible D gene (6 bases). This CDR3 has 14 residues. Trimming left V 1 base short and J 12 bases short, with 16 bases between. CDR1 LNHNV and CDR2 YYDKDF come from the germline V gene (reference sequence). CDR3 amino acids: CATSRVKGSGGQFF. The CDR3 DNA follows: TGTGCCACCAGCAGAGTGAAGGGGTCCGGGGGGCAGTTCTTC.

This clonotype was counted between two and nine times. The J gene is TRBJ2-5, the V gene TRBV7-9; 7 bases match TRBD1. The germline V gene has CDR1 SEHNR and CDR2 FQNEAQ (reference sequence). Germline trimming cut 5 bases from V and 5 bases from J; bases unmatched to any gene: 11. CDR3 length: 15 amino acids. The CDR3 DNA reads TGTGCCAGCAGCCCTGGGGCAGGGGGTCGGGAGACCCAGTACTTC. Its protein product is CASSPGAGGRETQYF.

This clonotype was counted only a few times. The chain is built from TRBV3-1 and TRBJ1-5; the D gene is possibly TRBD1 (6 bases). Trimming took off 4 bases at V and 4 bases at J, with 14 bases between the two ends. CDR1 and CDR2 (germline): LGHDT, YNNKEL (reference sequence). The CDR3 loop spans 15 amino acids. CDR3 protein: CASSPRTEKNQPQHF. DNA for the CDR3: TGTGCCAGCAGCCCTAGGACAGAAAAAAATCAGCCCCAGCATTTT.

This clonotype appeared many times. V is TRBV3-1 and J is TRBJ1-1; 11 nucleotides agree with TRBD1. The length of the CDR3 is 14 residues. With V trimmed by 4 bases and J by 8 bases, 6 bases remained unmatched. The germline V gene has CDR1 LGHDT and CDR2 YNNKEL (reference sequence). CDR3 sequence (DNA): TGTGCCAGCAGCCGGGGACAGGGGGGGAGAGAAGCTTTCTTT. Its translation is CASSRGQGGREAFF.

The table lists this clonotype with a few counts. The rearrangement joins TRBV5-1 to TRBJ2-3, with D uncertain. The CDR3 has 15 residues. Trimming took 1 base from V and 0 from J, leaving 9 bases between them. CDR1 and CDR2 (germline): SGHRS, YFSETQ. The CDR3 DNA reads TGCGCCAGCAGCTTGAGAAGTCCTAGCACAGATACGCAGTATTTT. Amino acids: CASSLRSPSTDTQYF.

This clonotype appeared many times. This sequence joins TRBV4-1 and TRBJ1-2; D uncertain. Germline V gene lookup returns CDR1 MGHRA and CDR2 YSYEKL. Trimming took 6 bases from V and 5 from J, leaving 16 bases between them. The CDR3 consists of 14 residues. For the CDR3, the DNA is TGCGCCAGCAGACACACGGCGGGATGGTATGGCTACACCTTC. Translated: CASRHTAGWYGYTF.

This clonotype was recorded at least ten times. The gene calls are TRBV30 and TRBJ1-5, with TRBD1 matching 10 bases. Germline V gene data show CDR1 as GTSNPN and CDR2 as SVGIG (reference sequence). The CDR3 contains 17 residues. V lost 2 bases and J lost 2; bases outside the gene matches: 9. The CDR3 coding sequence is TGTGCCTGGAGTCAGGCGTCCGGGACAGGGGGCAATCAGCCCCAGCATTTT. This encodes CAWSQASGTGGNQPQHF.